Shown below are 4 T cell receptor beta chains from a single sample sequenced in a study of blood T cell repertoires in COVID-19. Measured with immunoSEQ multiplex PCR; TCRdb has only the in-frame clones, and not every one. This sample yields more than 65,000 clones, of which about 70% are seen a single time; roughly 35% belongs to the top ten. The sequenced sample consisted of peripheral blood. The receptors originated from a woman in her 70s with acute or convalescent COVID-19.

The J gene is TRBJ1-1, the V gene TRBV24-1; TRBD1 is a possible D gene (6 bases). V lost 6 bases, J lost 1 base, and 11 bases lay in between. From germline, CDR1 is KGHDR and CDR2 SFDVKD. This CDR3 is built from 14 residues. CDR3 sequence: CATSPGAENTEAFF. DNA for the CDR3: TGTGCCACCAGTCCAGGGGCAGAGAACACTGAAGCTTTCTTT.

This clone was detected a few times. The chain employs TRBV27 and TRBJ2-7; tentative D call: TRBD1 (7 bases). Germline values: CDR1 MNHEY, CDR2 SMNVEV (reference sequence). With 6 bases removed from V and 7 bases from J, the gap between germline ends came to 16 bases. CDR3 length: 13 amino acids. CDR3 region: CASRLKGAGEQYF. The DNA for the CDR3 is TGTGCCAGCAGGCTCAAGGGGGCGGGAGAGCAGTACTTC.

The chain couples TRBV24-1 to TRBJ2-2, with 8 bases that match TRBD1. Germline-derived CDR1 and CDR2 are KGHDR and SFDVKD. The V segment lost 4 bases and the J segment 1 base; nucleotides outside the gene matches: 1. The CDR3 is 15 amino acids. CDR3: CATSETGENTGELFF. CDR3 in DNA: TGTGCCACCAGTGAGACAGGGGAGAACACCGGGGAGCTGTTTTTT.

This clone occurred once. V and J are TRBV3-1 (or the pseudogene TRBV3-2) and TRBJ1-5, with D hard to call. CDR3 length: 14 residues. Trimming removed 3 bases at V and 4 bases at J, with 10 bases between. CDR1 is LGHDT and CDR2 is YNNKEL in the germline V gene (reference sequence). For the CDR3, the DNA is TGTGCCAGCAGCCACGGTAGAGGGAATCAGCCCCAGCATTTT. It yields the protein CASSHGRGNQPQHF.